The 17 T cell receptor beta chains given below trace back to one sample, sequenced in a study of blood T cell repertoires in COVID-19. The repertoire was sequenced with immunoSEQ multiplex PCR; TCRdb's copy has only in-frame clones and lacks some. The sample lists 150,000 to 200,000 clones, approximately 88% seen once, with 10% to 15% in the top ten. The sample taken for sequencing was PBMCs or T cells enriched from blood (not recorded which). Source of these receptors: a woman between 55 and 75 years old who had recovered from COVID-19.

The rearrangement uses TRBV7-2 and TRBJ2-7; TRBD2 is a possible D gene (6 bases). V lost 1 base and J 4 bases, leaving 20 bases between the germline ends. Germline CDR1 is SGHTA and CDR2 is FQGNSA. The CDR3 has 17 residues. CDR3 nucleotide sequence: TGTGCCAGCAGCTTAGATTTTCGCGGGGCGCCTTTTTACGAGCAGTACTTC. The encoded protein is CASSLDFRGAPFYEQYF.

The rearrangement links TRBV6-1 to TRBJ1-1; the D gene is possibly TRBD1 (6 bases). This CDR3 is built from 15 residues. V was pared by 1 base and J by 3 bases, with 12 bases between. Germline CDR1 reads MNHNS; CDR2 reads SASEGT. In DNA, the CDR3 is TGTGCCAGCAGTGAAGATGGGTACAGGGACACTGAAGCTTTCTTT. It is translated as CASSEDGYRDTEAFF.

This chain joins TRBV7-8 and TRBJ2-1, with 7 bases fitting TRBD1. Germline values: CDR1 SGHVS, CDR2 FQNEAQ. The V and J ends lost 5 bases and 8 bases, in that order; junction bases with no gene match: 3. The length of the CDR3 is 12 residues. CDR3 loop: CASSRQGYEQFF. In DNA, the CDR3 is TGTGCCAGCAGCCGACAGGGCTATGAGCAGTTCTTC.

A single count supports this clone. The chain uses TRBV13 and TRBJ2-1, with 9 bases that match TRBD2. The CDR3 spans 15 residues. V gave up 7 bases and J gave up 6 bases; unmatched junction bases: 10. The germline gives CDR1 PRHDT, CDR2 FYEKMQ (reference sequence). CDR3 protein: CASTPDRGGANEQFF. CDR3 coding DNA: TGTGCCAGCACCCCGGATCGCGGGGGGGCCAATGAGCAGTTCTTC.

V is TRBV28 and J is TRBJ2-7; the match to TRBD2 covers 10 bases. The CDR3 loop spans 15 amino acids. Trimming cost V 6 bases and J 0 bases; bases outside gene matches: 5. From germline, CDR1 is MDHEN and CDR2 SYDVKM. CDR3 residues: CASRRTSGTSYEQYF. CDR3 DNA: TGTGCCAGCAGGCGAACTAGCGGGACCTCCTACGAGCAGTACTTC.

V and J are TRBV5-1 and TRBJ1-4; 7 bases align to TRBD1. V shed 4 bases, J shed 4 bases, and the junction held 7 bases outside the gene matches. The CDR3 spans 15 residues. Germline values: CDR1 SGHRS, CDR2 YFSETQ. DNA for the CDR3: TGCGCCAGCAGCCGGGACAGCCGCCTTAATGAAAAACTGTTTTTT. As protein: CASSRDSRLNEKLFF.

This chain joins TRBV5-1 and TRBJ2-1, with TRBD2 matching 10 bases. V was pared by 4 bases and J by 2 bases, with 6 bases of the junction left unmatched. The CDR3 has 16 amino acids. Germline V lookup: CDR1 SGHRS, CDR2 YFSETQ. CDR3 residues: CASSLGGTSAYNEQFF. Here the CDR3 DNA reads TGCGCCAGCAGCCTCGGGGGGACTAGCGCCTACAATGAGCAGTTCTTC.

The chain couples TRBV19 to TRBJ1-6; no reliable D call. The CDR3 loop spans 14 amino acids. V was cut by 11 bases and J by 7 bases, with 18 bases left in between. Germline-derived CDR1 and CDR2 are LNHDA and SQIVND (reference sequence). The CDR3 DNA is TGTGCCGCCGGTCTCGGGTTCGGAAATTCACCCCTCCACTTT. Translated: CAAGLGFGNSPLHF.

This chain uses TRBV12-2 with TRBJ2-5; the D call TRBD2 from the table was never checked on the DNA. TRBV12-2 is reported as a pseudogene. The CDR3 has 13 amino acids. The CDR3 region has the DNA TGTGCAAGTCGCGCGGGATTGGACGAGACCCAGTACTTC. It is translated as CASRAGLDETQYF.

This chain uses TRBV18 with TRBJ2-1; the match to TRBD1 covers 8 bases. This CDR3 has 15 residues. J lost 3 bases, V lost 6 bases, and 7 bases had no gene match. Germline loops: CDR1 KGHSH, CDR2 LQKENI. The CDR3 protein is CASSPGQGGYNEQFF. Here the CDR3 DNA reads TGTGCCAGCTCGCCCGGACAGGGAGGCTACAATGAGCAGTTCTTC.

The chain joins TRBV28 to TRBJ2-1; 10 positions agree with TRBD1. The CDR3 extends over 14 amino acids. The germline gives CDR1 MDHEN, CDR2 SYDVKM. After removal of 5 bases from V and 9 bases from J, the junction contained 7 bases not matched to a gene. The CDR3 region has the DNA TGTGCCAGCAGTCTTCCGACAGGGGGCAGTGAGCAGTTCTTC. It codes for CASSLPTGGSEQFF.

The genes are TRBV30 and TRBJ1-2; a weak D match, TRBD1 (5 bases). Germline CDR1 is GTSNPN and CDR2 is SVGIG (reference sequence). V was clipped by 7 bases and J by 0 bases, with 12 bases between them. The CDR3 is 13 amino acids. In DNA form, the CDR3 reads TGTGCCTTGACGGGGGGGACTAACTATGGCTACACCTTC. Its protein is CALTGGTNYGYTF.

This rearrangement joins TRBV2 to TRBJ1-2; 9 bases are a match to TRBD1. Trimming took 5 bases from V and 7 from J; bases not matched to a gene: 11. Germline CDR1 SNHLY, CDR2 FYNNEI. CDR3 length: 15 residues. CDR3 protein: CASSYMRDRATGYTF. CDR3 nucleotides: TGTGCCAGCAGTTACATGAGGGACAGGGCGACTGGCTACACCTTC.

This clone has just a few counts. The chain is built from TRBV7-3 and TRBJ1-3; tentative D call: TRBD1 (5 bases). V was trimmed by 5 bases and J by 0 bases, leaving 17 bases between them. Germline V gives CDR1 SGHTA, CDR2 FQGTGA. The CDR3 loop spans 17 amino acids. DNA of the CDR3: TGTGCCAGCAGCCCATCGGGACTTACGAGCTCTGGAAACACCATATATTTT. It is translated as CASSPSGLTSSGNTIYF.

The gene calls are TRBV24-1 and TRBJ1-4, with D possibly being TRBD1 (6 bases). Per the germline V gene, CDR1 is KGHDR and CDR2 is SFDVKD. Trimming removed 0 bases at V and 7 bases at J, with 20 bases between. There are 18 residues in the CDR3. In DNA, the CDR3 is TGTGCCACCAGTGATTTGCAAAGAGGCAGGGGAGGGGGTGAAAAACTGTTTTTT. This encodes CATSDLQRGRGGGEKLFF.

For this clone: Being one base from a much bigger clone, this may be a read error. The CDR3 nucleotides read TGTGCCAGCAGCTTGGACAGTTATAGCAATCAGCCCCAGCATTTT. It is translated as CASSLDSYSNQPQHF. The genes are TRBV5-8 and TRBJ1-5; D gene unclear. This CDR3 is built from 15 residues. The germline V gene encodes CDR1 SGHTS and CDR2 YDEGEE. Trimming left V 0 bases short and J 0 bases short, with 7 bases between.

This chain uses TRBV7-8 with TRBJ2-3, with D tentatively TRBD2 (6 bases). The CDR3 spans 14 residues. Trimming took 1 base from V and 4 from J, leaving 9 bases between them. The germline gives CDR1 SGHVS, CDR2 FQNEAQ. In nucleotides, the CDR3 is TGTGCCAGCAGCTTAGGGAGGGTAGCAGATACGCAGTATTTT. Its translation is CASSLGRVADTQYF.